This T cell receptor beta chain was identified in a study of OX40 agonist ivuxolimab in advanced cancers. In the study overall: Participants, 82.7% male, averaged about 56 years of age, ranging from 23 to 79. Notes on the study in general: Clones of CD4+ and CD8+ blood T cells grew by week 6 at doses of 0.1 to 3.0 mg/kg.

Of note for this clone: What it recognizes is unknown.

This CDR3 spans 15 amino acids. With 3 bases removed from V and 2 bases from J, the gap between germline ends came to 13 bases. Germline CDR1 reads MNHNS; CDR2 reads SASEGT. This table comes from immunoSEQ multiplex PCR, and its TCRdb copy is limited to in-frame clones, with some not included. The table shows 120,000 or so clones, with over 85% occurring only once. Material: CD4+ or CD8+ T cells sorted from blood, obtained in a trial of the OX40 agonist ivuxolimab. The rearrangement uses TRBV6-1 and TRBJ2-5; possibly TRBD2 for D (6 bases). The source is an adult with an advanced solid tumor such as melanoma, head and neck, liver or kidney cancer. In DNA form, the CDR3 reads TGTGCCAGCAGTGAGCTGGGACTGCCACAAGAGACCCAGTACTTC. It encodes CASSELGLPQETQYF.